The present T cell receptor (delta chain) was sequenced within a study of Vδ1+ human thymocytes. Study outcomes and limitations: In the thymus, TRG and TRD repertoires looked highly polyclonal with Gaussian CDR3 lengths. Despite high sort purity, roughly a fifth of thymic T cell receptor delta sequences were Vdelta2.

This clone was detected only a few times. The antigen is undetermined. V trimming: 0 bases; J trimming: 2 bases; junction bases outside the gene matches: 3. Germline V gene sequence: CDR1 TSWWSYY, CDR2 QGS. CDR3 length: 15 residues. The template was reverse-transcribed extracted RNA. The CDR3 regions were amplified by multiplex PCR from V-gene primers to a constant-region primer. TCRdb re-called the multiplex PCR reads with CATT. The sample includes roughly 76,000 delta-chain clones, around 30% seen only once; the top ten take over 0.2%. The gene calls are TRDV1 and TRDJ1, with 7 bases fitting TRDD3. Sequencing was performed on Vdelta1+ gamma-delta thymocytes from the thymus. As for subset: FACS-sorted CD3+ TCRalphabeta- TCRVdelta1+ TCRVdelta2- thymocytes. The clonotype originates from a boy under two years old who had congenital heart surgery. The CDR3: CALGELGDATDKLIF. CDR3 nucleotide sequence: TGTGCTCTTGGGGAACTGGGGGATGCTACCGATAAACTCATCTTT.